This entry lists 27 T cell receptor beta chains sequenced from one sample in a study of CD8 T cells in Susac syndrome. Reverse transcription of roughly 0.45 to 1 ug RNA was performed with random hexamers. TCRdb reprocessed the immunoSEQ multiplex PCR reads with MiXCR, giving one entry per CDR3 protein. The sample records 130,000 or so distinct CDR3 sequences, 85% to 95% being singletons. The sample was CD4+ T cells from PBMCs. All receptors derive from a human donor with multiple sclerosis.

The gene calls are TRBV12-3 or TRBV12-4 and TRBJ1-1; D is ambiguous. This CDR3 has 11 amino acids. Trimming shortened V by 6 bases and J by 2 bases, and 4 bases separated the two germline ends. This CDR3 is CASSSNTEAFF. In nucleotides, the CDR3 is TGTGCCAGCAGCTCAAACACTGAAGCTTTCTTT.

The rearrangement links TRBV20-1 to TRBJ1-2, with 7 nucleotides matching TRBD1. Per germline, CDR1 DFQATT and CDR2 SNEGSKA (reference sequence). The CDR3 spans 13 residues. Germline trimming cut 3 bases from V and 7 bases from J; bases unmatched to any gene: 8. CDR3 amino acids: CSARGDSPGGYTF. In nucleotides, the CDR3 is TGCAGTGCTAGGGGGGACAGCCCCGGTGGCTACACCTTC.

V gene TRBV28 combines with J gene TRBJ2-7; a possible D gene is TRBD2 (6 bases). Between the trimmed V and J ends, which lost 2 bases and 0 bases, there was a span of 11 bases. The CDR3 is 15 amino acids. Looked up from germline, CDR1 is MDHEN and CDR2 is SYDVKM. CDR3 in amino acids: CASSLPLAYSYEQYF. CDR3 in DNA: TGTGCCAGCAGTTTACCTCTAGCGTACTCCTACGAGCAGTACTTC.

In this sample, this clonotype turned up once. The chain is built from TRBV6-1 and TRBJ2-7; TRBD2 matches at 12 bases. The CDR3 consists of 16 residues. J gave up 1 base and V 5 bases, and 6 bases lay outside the gene matches. The germline gives CDR1 MNHNS, CDR2 SASEGT. The chain's CDR3 is CASSPWTSGISYEQYF. In nucleotides, the CDR3 is TGTGCCAGCAGTCCGTGGACTAGCGGGATTTCCTACGAGCAGTACTTC.

V is TRBV30 and J is TRBJ1-2, with TRBD1 identical over 7 bases. This CDR3 has 11 amino acids. Germline CDR1 is GTSNPN and CDR2 is SVGIG (reference sequence). V dropped 6 bases and J dropped 5; count of bases not matched to a gene: 3. The CDR3 DNA reads as TGTGCCTGCGACAGGGAGTATGGCTACACCTTC. It translates to CACDREYGYTF.

This clonotype was recorded only once. J is TRBJ1-2 and V is TRBV5-1; TRBD1 matches at 11 bases. This CDR3 has 15 residues. From germline, CDR1 is SGHRS and CDR2 YFSETQ. Losses at the gene ends were 4 bases for V and 4 bases for J; bases not matched to a gene: 6. Written as DNA, the CDR3 is TGCGCCAGCAGCCCGGACAGGGGGCGCATCTATGGCTACACCTTC. Its translation is CASSPDRGRIYGYTF. The whole variable domain, remainder taken from reference TRBV5-1 and TRBJ1-2, is KAGVTQTPRYLIKTRGQQVTLSCSPISGHRSVSWYQQTPGQGLQFLFEYFSETQRNKGNFPGRFSGRQFSNSRSEMNVSTLELGDSALYLCASSPDRGRIYGYTFGSGTRLTVV.

The V gene is TRBV7-2, the J gene TRBJ1-5; D not resolved. The CDR3 is 14 amino acids. CDR1 is SGHTA and CDR2 is FQGNSA in the germline V gene. V was trimmed by 1 base and J by 0 bases, leaving 4 bases between them. CDR3 in amino acids: CASSLGDSNQPQHF. The CDR3 nucleotides are TGTGCCAGCAGCTTAGGGGATAGCAATCAGCCCCAGCATTTT.

The rearrangement uses TRBV15 and TRBJ1-6, with D unresolved. V was trimmed by 1 base and J by 0 bases, leaving 4 bases between them. Germline lookup yields CDR1 LNHNV and CDR2 YYDKDF (reference sequence). The CDR3 totals 15 residues. The CDR3 nucleotides read TGTGCCACCAGCAGAGGGAGCTCCTATAATTCACCCCTCCACTTT. Translating it yields CATSRGSSYNSPLHF.

This sequence joins TRBV15 and TRBJ2-4, with TRBD2 matching over 8 bases. This CDR3 contains 15 residues. From germline, CDR1 is LNHNV and CDR2 YYDKDF (reference sequence). V dropped 0 bases and J dropped 5; count of bases not matched to a gene: 3. The CDR3 DNA reads as TGTGCCACCAGCAGAGAGCTAGCGGGTCAAAACATTCAGTACTTC. This gives the protein CATSRELAGQNIQYF.

This clonotype has a single count. The V call is TRBV12-3 or TRBV12-4, the J call TRBJ2-4; D remains unclear. This CDR3 is built from 15 residues. The germline V and J ends were trimmed by 5 bases and 0 bases, with 11 bases remaining between them. CDR3 coding DNA: TGTGCCAGCAGTCTCCTAGGGTTAGCCAAAAACATTCAGTACTTC. Translated: CASSLLGLAKNIQYF.

The V call is TRBV20-1, the J call TRBJ1-2; D ambiguous. This CDR3 has 11 amino acids. The V end lost 1 base, the J end lost 7 bases, and 7 bases lay between the germline ends. Germline CDR1 DFQATT, CDR2 SNEGSKA (reference sequence). The CDR3 is CSARGAGGYTF. CDR3 coding DNA: TGCAGTGCTAGAGGGGCGGGTGGCTACACCTTC.

This rearrangement joins TRBV12-3 or TRBV12-4 to TRBJ1-2; D unresolved. The CDR3 contains 12 residues. The V and J ends lost 3 bases and 10 bases respectively, with 12 bases between them. The CDR3 bases are TGTGCCAGCAGTTTTACCGGGCTGGTCTACACCTTC. It encodes CASSFTGLVYTF.

V and J are TRBV7-2 and TRBJ2-5, with 7 bases that match TRBD2. V shed 8 bases and J 2 bases; nucleotides not matched to a gene: 5. In germline, CDR1 is SGHTA, CDR2 FQGNSA. This CDR3 has 13 amino acids. The CDR3: CASAGVGQETQYF. The CDR3 region has the DNA TGTGCCAGCGCGGGGGTCGGACAAGAGACCCAGTACTTC.

The chain joins TRBV25-1 to TRBJ2-7; TRBD2 is a possible D gene (5 bases). This CDR3 has 13 residues. Trimming pared 7 bases from V and 1 base from J, leaving 11 bases between. Per germline, CDR1 MGHDK and CDR2 SYGVNS. CDR3 in DNA: TGTGCCAGCACCCTAGCTTCATCCTACGAGCAGTACTTC. Its protein is CASTLASSYEQYF.

This clonotype has just a few counts. The rearrangement links TRBV6-1 to TRBJ1-5, with 7 bases lining up with TRBD1. Germline V gene sequence: CDR1 MNHNS, CDR2 SASEGT. This CDR3 is built from 15 residues. Trimming at V came to 5 bases and at J to 6 bases, leaving 10 bases not matched to a gene. The CDR3 nucleotides read TGTGCCAGCAGTCCACGGGCAGGGGGGATTCAGCCCCAGCATTTT. This encodes CASSPRAGGIQPQHF.

The gene calls are TRBV7-3 and TRBJ2-1; the match to TRBD2 covers 15 bases. CDR1 and CDR2 (germline): SGHTA, FQGTGA. Trimming cost V 6 bases and J 8 bases; bases outside gene matches: 11. The CDR3 length is 17 residues. DNA of the CDR3: TGTGCCAGCAGTCGAAGCCCCGGGACTAGCGGGAGGTATGAGCAGTTCTTC. This sequence encodes CASSRSPGTSGRYEQFF.

The rearrangement joins TRBV25-1 to TRBJ1-4; TRBD1 matches 7 bases. Germline V gene lookup returns CDR1 MGHDK and CDR2 SYGVNS. The CDR3 covers 16 residues. The V gene end was trimmed by 3 bases and the J gene end by 1 base; junction bases not matched to a gene: 5. For the CDR3, the DNA is TGTGCCAGCAGTGACCTCCGGACAGGAACTAATGAAAAACTGTTTTTT. Its translation is CASSDLRTGTNEKLFF.

This chain joins TRBV3-1 and TRBJ1-1; D is unresolved. Trimming left V 4 bases short and J 5 bases short, with 14 bases between. The CDR3 is 14 residues long. Germline V lookup: CDR1 LGHDT, CDR2 YNNKEL (reference sequence). The CDR3, as DNA: TGTGCCAGCAGCCGTAAGGGAGGCGGGACTGAAGCTTTCTTT. Translating it yields CASSRKGGGTEAFF.

This clonotype was counted a single time. V and J are TRBV20-1 and TRBJ2-7; 9 nucleotides match TRBD1. Germline V gene sequence: CDR1 DFQATT, CDR2 SNEGSKA (reference sequence). Trimming at V came to 4 bases and at J to 1 base, leaving 5 bases not matched to a gene. The CDR3 has 14 amino acids. The DNA for the CDR3 is TGCAGTGCTATCGGGACAGGGAGGTCCTACGAGCAGTACTTC. It encodes CSAIGTGRSYEQYF.

The chain carries TRBV2 and TRBJ2-2, with TRBD2 matching over 14 bases. Germline V gene data show CDR1 as SNHLY and CDR2 as FYNNEI. The CDR3 contains 18 residues. J gave up 0 bases and V 2 bases, and 2 bases lay outside the gene matches. The CDR3 protein is CASSERGLAGANTGELFF. DNA for the CDR3: TGTGCCAGCAGTGAAAGGGGACTAGCGGGGGCGAACACCGGGGAGCTGTTTTTT.

Written as DNA, the CDR3 is TGTGCCAGCAGCTTATTGGGGGGAAGCTCCTACAATGAGCAGTTCTTC. Its protein is CASSLLGGSSYNEQFF. The chain combines TRBV7-3 with TRBJ2-1; TRBD2 might be the D (6 bases). The CDR3 is 16 amino acids. The V end lost 2 bases, the J end lost 0 bases, and 11 bases lay between the germline ends. Germline CDR1 reads SGHTA; CDR2 reads FQGTGA.

The chain carries TRBV19 and TRBJ1-5; possible D gene TRBD1, 5 bases. Trimming left V 11 bases short and J 2 bases short, with 13 bases between. CDR3 length: 13 residues. The V gene's germline CDR1 is LNHDA and CDR2 SQIVND (reference sequence). This CDR3 is CASNGGGNQPQHF. CDR3 DNA sequence: TGTGCCTCAAACGGGGGGGGCAATCAGCCCCAGCATTTT.

DNA for the CDR3: TGTGCCAGCAGCTCCACAGGGAATTCACCCCTCCACTTT. It encodes CASSSTGNSPLHF. This chain connects TRBV7-6 to TRBJ1-6; TRBD1 might be the D (6 bases). Germline loops: CDR1 SGHVS, CDR2 FNYEAQ. V was pared by 4 bases and J by 7 bases, with 8 bases between. CDR3 length: 13 residues.

The V gene is TRBV10-3, the J gene TRBJ2-5, with D possibly being TRBD2 (6 bases). Trimming removed 6 bases at V and 2 bases at J, with 13 bases between. Germline values: CDR1 ENHRY, CDR2 SYGVKD. There are 14 residues in the CDR3. The DNA for the CDR3 is TGTGCCATCAGAAACGCGGGGAAGCAAGAGACCCAGTACTTC. It specifies CAIRNAGKQETQYF.

The chain carries TRBV14 and TRBJ2-3; 11 nucleotides line up with TRBD2. Germline values: CDR1 SGHDN, CDR2 FVKESK. After removal of 1 base from V and 0 bases from J, the junction contained 9 bases not matched to a gene. There are 19 residues in the CDR3. Here the CDR3 reads CASSQVGLAGGSSTDTQYF. In DNA form, the CDR3 reads TGTGCCAGCAGCCAAGTTGGGCTAGCGGGAGGTTCGAGCACAGATACGCAGTATTTT.

The chain recombines TRBV12-3 or TRBV12-4 with TRBJ1-2; perhaps TRBD1 as D (5 bases). This CDR3 is 14 amino acids long. The V gene lost 4 bases and the J gene lost 8 bases, with 17 bases spanning the gap. This CDR3 reads CASSSGGAASGYTF. CDR3 DNA: TGTGCCAGCAGTTCCGGCGGGGCAGCAAGCGGCTACACCTTC.

V usage is TRBV27 and J usage is TRBJ2-7; the D gene is possibly TRBD1 (5 bases). V lost 6 bases to trimming and J lost 7 bases, with 19 bases between them. Germline V gives CDR1 MNHEY, CDR2 SMNVEV (reference sequence). The CDR3 length is 14 residues. The CDR3 spells CASRTVLSSVEQYF. DNA for the CDR3: TGTGCCAGCAGGACAGTTTTATCCTCGGTGGAGCAGTACTTC.